The rows below give T cell receptor beta chains drawn from one sample of a study of graft-versus-host responses after intestinal transplantation. Sequencing used immunoSEQ multiplex PCR; TCRdb keeps in-frame clones, though not all of them. The sample holds 45,000 to 55,000 clones; 91% are singletons and the top ten take around 5.5%. Sequencing used PBMCs, obtained nearly 670 days after intestinal transplant. The receptors come from a human patient who received an intestinal transplant, so some T cells may come from the graft donor. The CDR3 runs from the conserved cysteine through the conserved F or W. The D gene is left open where the match is weak. Rows may omit the clone size; those that give it use once, few, many or a size class.

V gene: TRBV5-6
D gene: .
J gene: TRBJ1-6
clone size: once
CDR3 DNA: TGTGCCAGCAGCCTGGACACCCCTCCCGAGTATAATTCACCCCTCCACTTT
CDR3 protein: CASSLDTPPEYNSPLHF

V gene: TRBV11-2
D gene: .
J gene: TRBJ2-1
clone size: .
CDR3 DNA: TGTGCCAGCAGGCTTTTCGCCGGGACTGGCCCTTTCCCGTTCTTC
CDR3 protein: CASRLFAGTGPFPFF

V gene: TRBV10-2
D gene: .
J gene: TRBJ2-7
clone size: once
CDR3 DNA: TGCGCCAGCAGTGTGCAGGGCCCGGTCCACGAGCAGTACTTC
CDR3 protein: CASSVQGPVHEQYF

V gene: TRBV6-1
D gene: TRBD1
J gene: TRBJ1-2
clone size: .
CDR3 DNA: TGTGCCAGCAGTGCCCGACAGGGGTATTACTATGGCTACACCTTC
CDR3 protein: CASSARQGYYYGYTF

V gene: TRBV5-1
D gene: TRBD1
J gene: TRBJ2-3
clone size: .
CDR3 DNA: TGCGCCAGCATCGAGGGACAGTACACAGATACGCAGTATTTT
CDR3 protein: CASIEGQYTDTQYF

V gene: TRBV4-2
D gene: .
J gene: TRBJ2-6
clone size: few
CDR3 DNA: TGTGCCAGCAGCCTCTCTGGGGCCAACGTCCTGACTTTC
CDR3 protein: CASSLSGANVLTF

V gene: TRBV5-5
D gene: .
J gene: TRBJ2-7
clone size: .
CDR3 DNA: TGTGCCAGCACCCTACCCGGCAGGGCGGCCTACGAGCAGTACTTC
CDR3 protein: CASTLPGRAAYEQYF

V gene: TRBV5-6
D gene: TRBD1
J gene: TRBJ1-2
clone size: .
CDR3 DNA: TGTGCCAGCAGCCCGGGACAGCTTAACTATGGCTACACCTTC
CDR3 protein: CASSPGQLNYGYTF

V gene: TRBV5-6
D gene: TRBD1
J gene: TRBJ2-7
clone size: .
CDR3 DNA: TGTGCCAGCAGCCGCGGCCTACAGGGGGCCACCTCCTACGAGCAGTACTTC
CDR3 protein: CASSRGLQGATSYEQYF

V gene: TRBV5-6
D gene: .
J gene: TRBJ2-5
clone size: .
CDR3 DNA: TGTGCCAGCCGAGACCTGATTCGGGAGACCCAGTACTTC
CDR3 protein: CASRDLIRETQYF

V gene: TRBV4-1
D gene: .
J gene: TRBJ2-2
clone size: once
CDR3 DNA: TGCGCCAGCAGCCAAGATCGGCGGACGGCCGGGGAGCTGTTTTTT
CDR3 protein: CASSQDRRTAGELFF

V gene: TRBV14
D gene: .
J gene: TRBJ2-7
clone size: .
CDR3 DNA: TGTGCCAGCAGCCAAGATGAAATTTATTACGAGCAGTACTTC
CDR3 protein: CASSQDEIYYEQYF

V gene: TRBV5-1
D gene: .
J gene: TRBJ2-7
clone size: .
CDR3 DNA: TGCGCCAGCAGCTTGTTTTGGGGCTACGAGCAGTACTTC
CDR3 protein: CASSLFWGYEQYF

V gene: TRBV29-1
D gene: .
J gene: TRBJ1-1
clone size: .
CDR3 DNA: TGCAGCGTCCAAGGAGGGCTTAACACTGAAGCTTTCTTT
CDR3 protein: CSVQGGLNTEAFF

V gene: TRBV5-1
D gene: .
J gene: TRBJ1-1
clone size: few
CDR3 DNA: TGCGCCAGCAGCTTGATCCCAGGGAATGAAGCTTTCTTT
CDR3 protein: CASSLIPGNEAFF

V gene: TRBV6-1
D gene: TRBD1
J gene: TRBJ2-1
clone size: .
CDR3 DNA: TGTGCCAGCACTCCGGGACAGGGGGGAAATGAGCAGTTCTTC
CDR3 protein: CASTPGQGGNEQFF

V gene: TRBV5-6
D gene: TRBD1
J gene: TRBJ1-2
clone size: once
CDR3 DNA: TGTGCCAGCAGCCCAGGACAGGATTATGGCTACACCTTC
CDR3 protein: CASSPGQDYGYTF

V gene: TRBV30
D gene: .
J gene: TRBJ2-3
clone size: .
CDR3 DNA: TGTGCCTGGAGTGTTAAAGATACGCAGTATTTT
CDR3 protein: CAWSVKDTQYF